The next 14 T cell receptor beta chains were all read from a single sample in a study of shared clonotypes between healthy human individuals. The repertoire was sequenced with immunoSEQ multiplex PCR; TCRdb's copy has only in-frame clones and lacks some. The sample lists 640,000 or so clones, approximately 79% occurring once. The sequenced material came from memory CD4+ T cells sorted from blood. As to subset: CD45RA-negative fraction. These receptors were obtained from a young woman in good health.

This chain uses TRBV18 with TRBJ1-2; maybe TRBD1 (5 bases). Germline values: CDR1 KGHSH, CDR2 LQKENI. The V end was cut by 3 bases, the J end by 1 base, with 9 bases between. This CDR3 contains 14 residues. CDR3 coding DNA: TGTGCCAGCTCACCCGGACACTATAACTATGGCTACACCTTC. Translating gives CASSPGHYNYGYTF.

The rearrangement uses TRBV18 and TRBJ2-7; D ambiguous. The CDR3 consists of 15 residues. From germline, CDR1 is KGHSH and CDR2 LQKENI. V lost 2 bases and J lost 0, with 11 bases in between. CDR3 in amino acids: CASSPSAGRSYEQYF. In nucleotides, the CDR3 is TGTGCCAGCTCACCATCGGCCGGGCGCTCCTACGAGCAGTACTTC.

This clone occurred a few times. The chain links TRBV5-1 to TRBJ2-5, with 8 bases aligning to TRBD2. V lost 4 bases to trimming and J lost 1 base; unmatched junction nucleotides: 9. There are 16 residues in the CDR3. CDR1 and CDR2 from the germline V gene are SGHRS and YFSETQ. The CDR3: CASSQLAGGTQETQYF. CDR3 DNA sequence: TGCGCCAGCAGCCAACTGGCGGGGGGCACCCAAGAGACCCAGTACTTC. The complete variable domain, with remaining parts taken from reference TRBV5-1 and TRBJ2-5, reads KAGVTQTPRYLIKTRGQQVTLSCSPISGHRSVSWYQQTPGQGLQFLFEYFSETQRNKGNFPGRFSGRQFSNSRSEMNVSTLELGDSALYLCASSQLAGGTQETQYFGPGTRLLVL.

This clone was detected only a few times. The same CDR3 is also encoded by other DNA sequences in this sample. CDR3 DNA: TGCGCCAGCAGCTTGGCCGCAGGGAACACTGAAGCTTTCTTT. Translating it yields CASSLAAGNTEAFF. This chain uses TRBV5-1 with TRBJ1-1; no definite D call. Germline V gives CDR1 SGHRS, CDR2 YFSETQ. CDR3 length equals 14 residues. V shed 0 bases and J shed 1 base, with 7 bases lying between them.

This chain links TRBV7-9 with TRBJ1-4, with 9 bases fitting TRBD1. The CDR3 extends over 14 amino acids. Germline V gives CDR1 SEHNR, CDR2 FQNEAQ (reference sequence). The V and J ends lost 5 bases and 6 bases, in that order; junction bases with no gene match: 4. The CDR3 DNA reads TGTGCCAGCAGCCCGGACAGGGGTGATGAAAAACTGTTTTTT. Residues: CASSPDRGDEKLFF.

The chain couples TRBV27 to TRBJ1-2; perhaps TRBD1 as D (5 bases). The CDR3 has 15 amino acids. The V gene's germline CDR1 is MNHEY and CDR2 SMNVEV (reference sequence). Deletions cut 6 bases from V and 4 bases from J, with 18 bases between. CDR3 nucleotides: TGTGCCAGCAGCCCCGCAAGCGGGGCGGTCTATGGCTACACCTTC. Translated, it gives CASSPASGAVYGYTF.

The chain employs TRBV15 and TRBJ2-1; TRBD2 matches at 8 bases. Germline V lookup: CDR1 LNHNV, CDR2 YYDKDF (reference sequence). V was clipped by 3 bases and J by 6 bases; unmatched bases: 13. The CDR3 has 17 amino acids. CDR3 protein: CATSSFQLAESSNEQFF. DNA of the CDR3: TGTGCCACCAGCAGCTTTCAACTAGCGGAGTCGTCCAATGAGCAGTTCTTC.

V usage is TRBV19 and J usage is TRBJ1-1; TRBD1 aligns across 8 bases. The CDR3 contains 15 residues. V was pared by 5 bases and J by 8 bases, with 13 bases of the junction left unmatched. CDR1 and CDR2 from the germline V gene are LNHDA and SQIVND (reference sequence). Written as DNA, the CDR3 is TGTGCCAGTAGTCTACCGGGACAGGCTTTTGTGGAAGCTTTCTTT. This translates into CASSLPGQAFVEAFF.

The sample holds one count of this clone. The chain is built from TRBV6-6 and TRBJ1-5, with a weak D call TRBD1 (5 bases). Germline V CDR1 and CDR2: MNHNY, SVGAGI (reference sequence). CDR3 size: 13 residues. V was clipped by 7 bases and J by 8 bases, with 15 bases between them. The CDR3 spells CASTGPPGEPQHF. Here the CDR3 DNA reads TGTGCCAGCACAGGGCCCCCGGGGGAGCCCCAGCATTTT.

This chain joins TRBV6-5 and TRBJ2-6; D is uncertain. Trimming took 0 bases from V and 4 from J, leaving 10 bases between them. The germline V gene encodes CDR1 MNHEY and CDR2 SVGAGI. The CDR3 is 16 amino acids. The CDR3 loop is CASSYSISVGANVLTF. DNA of the CDR3: TGTGCCAGCAGTTACTCGATATCTGTCGGGGCCAACGTCCTGACTTTC.

This chain uses TRBV27 with TRBJ2-1, with TRBD2 matching 8 bases. The CDR3 totals 18 residues. The J segment lost 0 bases and the V segment lost 8 bases, leaving 15 bases of the junction unmatched. CDR1 is MNHEY and CDR2 is SMNVEV in the germline V gene (reference sequence). Written as DNA, the CDR3 is TGTGCCAGCTCCACCCAGCTAGCGGGTCCAAGCTCCTACAATGAGCAGTTCTTC. It codes for CASSTQLAGPSSYNEQFF.

This clone occurred once. This sequence joins TRBV11-1 and TRBJ2-1, with 7 bases fitting TRBD1. CDR3 length: 16 amino acids. Looked up from germline, CDR1 is SGHAT and CDR2 is FQDESV (reference sequence). The V gene end was trimmed by 4 bases and the J gene end by 7 bases; junction bases not matched to a gene: 13. CDR3: CASSSHDRVGGNEQFF. The CDR3 coding sequence is TGTGCCAGCAGCTCCCATGACAGGGTAGGTGGGAATGAGCAGTTCTTC.

Only one count was recorded for this clone. The chain combines TRBV5-5 with TRBJ2-2, with D perhaps TRBD2 (6 bases). CDR3 length equals 16 residues. Germline assignment: CDR1 SGHKS and CDR2 YYEKEE (reference sequence). Trimming shortened V by 0 bases and J by 0 bases, and 9 bases separated the two germline ends. The CDR3 reads CASSLAGGTNTGELFF. The DNA for the CDR3 is TGTGCCAGCAGCTTGGCCGGAGGGACGAACACCGGGGAGCTGTTTTTT. The full variable domain, with the rest looked up from reference TRBV5-5 and TRBJ2-2, is DAGVTQSPTHLIKTRGQQVTLRCSPISGHKSVSWYQQVLGQGPQFIFQYYEKEERGRGNFPDRFSARQFPNYSSELNVNALLLGDSALYLCASSLAGGTNTGELFFGEGSRLTVL.

In this sample, this clone turned up a few times. This chain connects TRBV6-4 to TRBJ1-1, with D unresolved. The CDR3 is 13 amino acids. The germline CDR1 and CDR2 sequences are MRHNA and SNTAGT. Trimming pared 4 bases from V and 1 base from J, leaving 7 bases between. CDR3: CASSVTENTEAFF. The CDR3 DNA reads as TGTGCCAGCAGTGTAACAGAGAACACTGAAGCTTTCTTT.